This TCR beta chain stems from a study of control samples from healthy donors and cancer patients. Some clones are missing from TCRdb's copy, which holds only in-frame ones; the method was immunoSEQ multiplex PCR. The sample holds around 150,000 clones, over 95% seen once. This clonotype was sampled from a woman in her thirties in good health. Sequenced input: blood.

CDR3 residues: CASSWITGTNTGELFF. CDR3 DNA: TGCGCCAGCAGCTGGATCACAGGGACGAACACCGGGGAGCTGTTTTTT. The J gene is TRBJ2-2, the V gene TRBV5-1; D is possibly TRBD1 (6 bases). The germline V gene has CDR1 SGHRS and CDR2 YFSETQ. The CDR3 is 16 residues long. The V gene lost 3 bases and the J gene lost 0 bases, with 12 bases spanning the gap.